This T cell receptor beta chain was profiled in a study of blood T cell repertoires in COVID-19. Study information: The United States, Italy and Spain provided the acute and convalescent COVID-19 samples.

Per the study methods: From reference gene primer amplification, estimates of nucleated cell counts were derived. Sequencing used immunoSEQ multiplex PCR; TCRdb keeps in-frame clones, though not all of them. The V and J calls and clone size were taken over from that table, and D and trimming were inferred from the DNA. The sample has more than 100,000 clones, 80% to 90% seen once. This clone was recorded once. This receptor was identified in a human donor in a cohort sampled during active COVID-19. Input material: peripheral blood.

The CDR3 sequence: CASSEASGQRFREKLFF. The DNA of the CDR3 is TGTGCCAGCAGTGAAGCTTCGGGACAGCGTTTTCGAGAAAAACTGTTTTTT. This chain connects TRBV6-1 to TRBJ1-4, with 7 nucleotides matching TRBD1. CDR1 is MNHNS, CDR2 SASEGT, per germline. The CDR3 consists of 17 residues. V lost 0 bases to trimming and J lost 8 bases; unmatched junction nucleotides: 12.